The clone carrying this TCR beta chain was counted only a few times. These data are taken from a study of identical twins. Trimming shortened V by 1 base and J by 6 bases, and 10 bases separated the two germline ends. This CDR3 is built from 13 residues. CDR1 is SEHNR and CDR2 is FQNEAQ in the germline V gene (reference sequence). From the 5' RACE reads, TCRdb called clonotypes with MiXCR, one entry per CDR3 protein. The sample shows approximately 690,000 distinct CDR3 sequences, roughly 6% of them seen only once. The source is a man aged 18 to 30 in good health. Sequenced: naive T cells sorted from blood. V usage is TRBV7-9 and J usage is TRBJ2-7, with a tentative D call TRBD1 (5 bases). The CDR3 DNA is TGTGCCAGCAGCTTAGTTCCTGGGGCCGAGCAGTACTTC. Its translation: CASSLVPGAEQYF.